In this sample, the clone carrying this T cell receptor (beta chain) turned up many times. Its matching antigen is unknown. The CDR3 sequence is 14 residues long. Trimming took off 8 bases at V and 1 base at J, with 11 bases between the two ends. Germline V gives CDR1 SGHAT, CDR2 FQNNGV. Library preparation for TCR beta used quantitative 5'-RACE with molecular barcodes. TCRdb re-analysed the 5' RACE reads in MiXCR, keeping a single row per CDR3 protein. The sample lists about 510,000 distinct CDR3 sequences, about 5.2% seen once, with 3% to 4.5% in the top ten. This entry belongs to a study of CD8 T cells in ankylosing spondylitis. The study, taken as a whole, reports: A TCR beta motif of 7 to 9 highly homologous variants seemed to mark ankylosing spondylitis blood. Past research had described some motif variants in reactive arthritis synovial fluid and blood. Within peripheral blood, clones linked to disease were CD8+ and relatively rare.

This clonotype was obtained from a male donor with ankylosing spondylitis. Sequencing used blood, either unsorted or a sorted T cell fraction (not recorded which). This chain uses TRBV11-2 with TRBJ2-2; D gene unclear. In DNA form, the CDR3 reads TGTGCCAGCGCCTCCTCAGAGAACACCGGGGAGCTGTTTTTT. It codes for CASASSENTGELFF.